This TCR beta chain was found in a study of cytomegalovirus exposure and HLA in healthy donors. This CDR3 spans 13 amino acids. Germline V lookup: CDR1 SQVTM, CDR2 ANQGSEA. V dropped 4 bases and J dropped 0 bases, with 8 bases sitting between them. It was with 60 Vbeta and 13 Jbeta primers that the PCR ran. The method was immunoSEQ multiplex PCR; TCRdb's version includes in-frame clones alone and lacks a portion of them. The data hold around 180,000 clones, with 78% observed a single time. Sequences were obtained from PBMCs. The rearrangement uses TRBV29-1 and TRBJ2-3; D not resolved. The clonotype originates from a woman in her twenties or thirties in good health and CMV-seropositive. The CDR3 DNA is TGCAGCGTTGGACTTCTTAGCACAGATACGCAGTATTTT. Translated, it gives CSVGLLSTDTQYF.